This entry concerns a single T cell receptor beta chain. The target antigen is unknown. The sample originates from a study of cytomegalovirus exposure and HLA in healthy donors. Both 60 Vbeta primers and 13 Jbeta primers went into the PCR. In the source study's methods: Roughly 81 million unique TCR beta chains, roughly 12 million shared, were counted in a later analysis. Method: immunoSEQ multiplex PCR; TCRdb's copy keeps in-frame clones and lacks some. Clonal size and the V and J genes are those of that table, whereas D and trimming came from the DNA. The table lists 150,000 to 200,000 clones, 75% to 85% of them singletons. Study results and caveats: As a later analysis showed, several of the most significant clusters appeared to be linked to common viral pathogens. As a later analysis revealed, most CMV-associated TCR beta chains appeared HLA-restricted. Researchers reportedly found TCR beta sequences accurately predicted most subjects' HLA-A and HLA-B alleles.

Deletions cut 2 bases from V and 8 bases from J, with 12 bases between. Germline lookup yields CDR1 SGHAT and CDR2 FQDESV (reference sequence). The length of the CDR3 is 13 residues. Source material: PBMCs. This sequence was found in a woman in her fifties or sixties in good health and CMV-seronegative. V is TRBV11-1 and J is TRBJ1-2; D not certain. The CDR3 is CASSLTPAEGYTF. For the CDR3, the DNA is TGTGCCAGCAGCTTAACACCGGCGGAGGGCTACACCTTC.